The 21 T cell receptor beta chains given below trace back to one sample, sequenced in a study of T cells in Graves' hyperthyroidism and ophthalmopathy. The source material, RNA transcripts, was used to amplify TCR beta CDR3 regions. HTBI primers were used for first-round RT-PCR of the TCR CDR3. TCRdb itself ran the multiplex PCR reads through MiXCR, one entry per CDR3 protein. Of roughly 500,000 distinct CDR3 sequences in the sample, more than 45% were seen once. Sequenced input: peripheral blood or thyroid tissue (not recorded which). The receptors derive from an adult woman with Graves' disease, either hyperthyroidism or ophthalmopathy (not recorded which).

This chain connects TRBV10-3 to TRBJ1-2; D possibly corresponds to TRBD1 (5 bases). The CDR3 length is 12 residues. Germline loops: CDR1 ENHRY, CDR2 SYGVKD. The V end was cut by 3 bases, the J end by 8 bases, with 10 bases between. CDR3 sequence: CAISDVGDGYTF. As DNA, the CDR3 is TGTGCCATCAGTGATGTTGGGGACGGCTACACCTTC.

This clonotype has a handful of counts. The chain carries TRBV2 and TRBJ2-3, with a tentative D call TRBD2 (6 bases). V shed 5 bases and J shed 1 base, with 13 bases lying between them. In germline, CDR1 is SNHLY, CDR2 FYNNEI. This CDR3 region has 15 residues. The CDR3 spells CASSPSGTRTDTQYF. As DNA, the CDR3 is TGTGCCAGCAGTCCCTCTGGGACTCGCACAGATACGCAGTATTTT.

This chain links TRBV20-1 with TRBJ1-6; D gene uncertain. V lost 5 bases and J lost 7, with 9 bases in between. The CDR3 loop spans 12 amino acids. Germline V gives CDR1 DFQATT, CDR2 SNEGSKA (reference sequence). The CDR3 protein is CSARRWNSPLHF. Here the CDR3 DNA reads TGCAGTGCTCGACGGTGGAATTCACCCCTCCACTTT.

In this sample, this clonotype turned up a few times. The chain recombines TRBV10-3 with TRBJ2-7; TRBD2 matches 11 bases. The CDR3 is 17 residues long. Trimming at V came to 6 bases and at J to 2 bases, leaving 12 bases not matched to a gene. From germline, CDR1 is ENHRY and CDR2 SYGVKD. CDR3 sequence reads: CAIRAGALLAGAYEQYF. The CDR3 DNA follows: TGTGCCATCAGGGCAGGGGCTCTACTAGCGGGAGCCTACGAGCAGTACTTC.

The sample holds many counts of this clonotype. CDR3 coding DNA: TGTGCCAGCAGCGTAGTTCCCGGGGAGCTGTTTTTT. Amino acid sequence: CASSVVPGELFF. The chain employs TRBV9 and TRBJ2-2; D call uncertain. CDR1 is SGDLS, CDR2 YYNGEE, per germline. The ends were cut back, 0 bases at V and 6 bases at J, with 3 bases in the middle. The CDR3 loop spans 12 amino acids.

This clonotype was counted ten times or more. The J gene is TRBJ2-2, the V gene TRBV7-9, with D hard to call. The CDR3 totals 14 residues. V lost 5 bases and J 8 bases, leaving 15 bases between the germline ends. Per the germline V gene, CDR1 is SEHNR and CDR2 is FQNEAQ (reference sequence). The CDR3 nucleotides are TGTGCCAGCAGCCCAACCCTGTCCGTAGGGGAGCTGTTTTTT. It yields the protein CASSPTLSVGELFF.

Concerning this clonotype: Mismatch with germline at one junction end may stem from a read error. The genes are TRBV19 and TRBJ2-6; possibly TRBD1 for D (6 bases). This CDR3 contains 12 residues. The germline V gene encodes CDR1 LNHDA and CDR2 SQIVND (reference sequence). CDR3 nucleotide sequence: TGTGCCAGTAGTATAGATCGGGACACTGAAGCTTTC. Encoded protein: CASSIDRDTEAF.

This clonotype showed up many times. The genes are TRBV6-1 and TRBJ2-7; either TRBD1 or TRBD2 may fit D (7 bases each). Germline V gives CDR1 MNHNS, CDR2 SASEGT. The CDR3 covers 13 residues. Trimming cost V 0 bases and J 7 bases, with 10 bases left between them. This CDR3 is CASSEARGGEQYF. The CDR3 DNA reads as TGTGCCAGCAGTGAAGCCAGGGGGGGGGAGCAGTACTTC.

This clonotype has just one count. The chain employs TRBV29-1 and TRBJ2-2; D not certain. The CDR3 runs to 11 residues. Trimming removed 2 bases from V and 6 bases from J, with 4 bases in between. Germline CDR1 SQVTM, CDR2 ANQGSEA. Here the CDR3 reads CSVESSGELFF. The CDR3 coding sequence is TGCAGCGTTGAAAGCTCCGGGGAGCTGTTTTTT.

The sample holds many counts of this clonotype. The CDR3 coding sequence is TGTGCCAGCAGCTTAGGGCGGGAGTACCACGAGCAGTACTTC. Translation gives CASSLGREYHEQYF. This chain uses TRBV7-9 with TRBJ2-7, with 7 bases fitting TRBD2. The CDR3 runs to 14 residues. CDR1 is SEHNR and CDR2 is FQNEAQ in the germline V gene (reference sequence). The V and J ends lost 1 base and 5 bases, in that order; junction bases with no gene match: 5.

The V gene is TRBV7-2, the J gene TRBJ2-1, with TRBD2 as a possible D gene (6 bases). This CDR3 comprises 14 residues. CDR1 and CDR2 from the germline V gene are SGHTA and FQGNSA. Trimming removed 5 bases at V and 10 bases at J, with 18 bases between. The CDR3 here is CASSLGQLAGEQFF. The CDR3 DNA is TGTGCCAGCAGCCTGGGGCAACTAGCTGGGGAGCAGTTCTTC. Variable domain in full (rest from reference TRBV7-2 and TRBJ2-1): GAGVSQSPSNKVTEKGKDVELRCDPISGHTALYWYRQSLGQGLEFLIYFQGNSAPDKSGLPSDRFSAERTGGSVSTLTIQRTQQEDSAVYLCASSLGQLAGEQFFGPGTRLTVL.

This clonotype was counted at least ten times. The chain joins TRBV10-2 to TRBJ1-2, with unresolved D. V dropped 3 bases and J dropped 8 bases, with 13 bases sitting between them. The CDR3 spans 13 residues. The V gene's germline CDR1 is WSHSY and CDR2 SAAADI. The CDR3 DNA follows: TGCGCCAGCAGTGAAAGGTCTCGGTTGGGCTACACCTTC. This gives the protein CASSERSRLGYTF.

DNA of the CDR3: TGTGCCAGTAGCGCAGACCGGGCAGGGACAACTTTCGATAATGGCTACACCTTC. It yields the protein CASSADRAGTTFDNGYTF. The rearrangement joins TRBV7-8 to TRBJ1-2; perhaps TRBD1 as D (6 bases). This CDR3 spans 18 amino acids. Germline CDR1 is SGHVS and CDR2 is FQNEAQ. V was clipped by 9 bases and J by 6 bases, with 32 bases between them.

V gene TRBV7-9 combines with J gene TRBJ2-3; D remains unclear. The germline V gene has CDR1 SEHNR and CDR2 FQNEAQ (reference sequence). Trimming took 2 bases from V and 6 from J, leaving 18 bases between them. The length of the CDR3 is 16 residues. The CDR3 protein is CASSLRASPLFDTQYF. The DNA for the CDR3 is TGTGCCAGCAGCTTAAGGGCAAGCCCATTGTTTGATACGCAGTATTTT. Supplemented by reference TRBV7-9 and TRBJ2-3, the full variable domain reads DTGVSQNPRHKITKRGQNVTFRCDPISEHNRLYWYRQTLGQGPEFLTYFQNEAQLEKSRLLSDRFSAERPKGSFSTLEIQRTEQGDSAMYLCASSLRASPLFDTQYFGPGTRLTVL.

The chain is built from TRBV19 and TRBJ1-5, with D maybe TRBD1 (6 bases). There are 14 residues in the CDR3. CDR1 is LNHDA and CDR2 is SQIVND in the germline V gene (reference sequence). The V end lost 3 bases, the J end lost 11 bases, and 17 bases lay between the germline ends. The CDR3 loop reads CASSIDRYQETQHF. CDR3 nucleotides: TGTGCCAGTAGTATCGACAGGTACCAAGAGACCCAGCATTTT. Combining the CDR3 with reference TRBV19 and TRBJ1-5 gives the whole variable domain DGGITQSPKYLFRKEGQNVTLSCEQNLNHDAMYWYRQDPGQGLRLIYYSQIVNDFQKGDIAEGYSVSREKKESFPLTVTSAQKNPTAFYLCASSIDRYQETQHFGDGTRLSIL.

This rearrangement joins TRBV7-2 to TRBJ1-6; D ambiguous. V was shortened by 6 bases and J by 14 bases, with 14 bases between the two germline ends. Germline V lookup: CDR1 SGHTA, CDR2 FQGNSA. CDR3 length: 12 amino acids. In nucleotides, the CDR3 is TGTGCCAGCAGTTACTCTGGCAGGACCCTCCACTTT. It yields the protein CASSYSGRTLHF.

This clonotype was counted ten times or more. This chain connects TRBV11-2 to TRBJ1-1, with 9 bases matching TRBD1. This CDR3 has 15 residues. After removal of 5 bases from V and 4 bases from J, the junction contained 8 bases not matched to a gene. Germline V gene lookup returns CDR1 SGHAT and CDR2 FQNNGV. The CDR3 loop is CASSRTGQGRTEAFF. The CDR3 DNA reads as TGTGCCAGCAGCCGTACAGGACAGGGGCGCACTGAAGCTTTCTTT.

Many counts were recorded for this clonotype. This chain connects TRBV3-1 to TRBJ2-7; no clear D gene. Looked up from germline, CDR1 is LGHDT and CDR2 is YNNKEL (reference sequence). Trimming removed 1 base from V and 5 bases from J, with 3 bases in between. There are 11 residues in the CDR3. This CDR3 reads CASSQGDEQYF. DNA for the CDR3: TGTGCCAGCAGCCAAGGGGACGAGCAGTACTTC.

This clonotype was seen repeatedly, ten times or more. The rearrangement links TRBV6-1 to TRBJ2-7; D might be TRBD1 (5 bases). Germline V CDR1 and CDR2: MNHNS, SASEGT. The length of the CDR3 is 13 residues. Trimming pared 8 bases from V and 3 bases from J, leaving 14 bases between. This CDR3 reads CASDAGRGYEQYF. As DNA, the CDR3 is TGTGCCAGCGACGCCGGTAGGGGCTACGAGCAGTACTTC.

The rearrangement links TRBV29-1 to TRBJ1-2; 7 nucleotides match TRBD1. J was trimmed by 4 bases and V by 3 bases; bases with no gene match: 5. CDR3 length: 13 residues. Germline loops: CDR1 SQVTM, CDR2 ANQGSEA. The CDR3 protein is CSVEIGQAYGYTF. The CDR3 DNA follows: TGCAGCGTTGAGATCGGACAGGCCTATGGCTACACCTTC.

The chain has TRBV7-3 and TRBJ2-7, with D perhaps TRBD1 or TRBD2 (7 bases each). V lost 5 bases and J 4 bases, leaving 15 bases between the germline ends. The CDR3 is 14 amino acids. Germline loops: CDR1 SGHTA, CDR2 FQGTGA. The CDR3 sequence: CASSPQGGIYEQYF. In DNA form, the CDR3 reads TGTGCCAGCAGCCCTCAGGGGGGGATATACGAGCAGTACTTC.